This TCR beta chain was sequenced in a study of naive and memory T cell subsets. Study-level findings and limits: Naive repertoires, especially CD8, held a few larger clonotypes, possibly memory cells re-expressing CD45RA. In naive cells, over 95% of TCR sequences were seen only once.

The beta constant-region primer was an equimolar mix of two oligonucleotides covering TRBC1 and TRBC2. The ligated cDNA underwent four PCR rounds using SP2 and nested alpha and beta constant-region primers. An oligonucleotide with the SP2 primer and a 12-nucleotide UMI was ligated to the cDNA 3' end. Via MiXCR, TCRdb re-called the UMI-ligation and nested PCR reads, giving one row per CDR3 protein. This sample yields around 100,000 distinct CDR3 sequences, of which roughly 15% are seen a single time; approximately 2.6% belongs to the top ten. Germline V gene sequence: CDR1 SGHTA, CDR2 FQGNSA. This CDR3 is 15 amino acids long. V was clipped by 1 base and J by 12 bases, with 19 bases between them. This clonotype was seen a few times. The antigen is unknown. Four subsets defined by CD45RA and CD27 were sorted after CD3, CD4, CD8 and live/dead staining.

The sample taken for sequencing was naive CD8+ T cells from blood. The sequence derives from a human donor in good health. The chain is built from TRBV7-2 and TRBJ2-1; possibly TRBD1 for D (6 bases). This CDR3 is CASSLGQAPHYGQFF. In DNA, the CDR3 is TGTGCCAGCAGCTTAGGACAGGCTCCCCATTACGGGCAGTTCTTC.